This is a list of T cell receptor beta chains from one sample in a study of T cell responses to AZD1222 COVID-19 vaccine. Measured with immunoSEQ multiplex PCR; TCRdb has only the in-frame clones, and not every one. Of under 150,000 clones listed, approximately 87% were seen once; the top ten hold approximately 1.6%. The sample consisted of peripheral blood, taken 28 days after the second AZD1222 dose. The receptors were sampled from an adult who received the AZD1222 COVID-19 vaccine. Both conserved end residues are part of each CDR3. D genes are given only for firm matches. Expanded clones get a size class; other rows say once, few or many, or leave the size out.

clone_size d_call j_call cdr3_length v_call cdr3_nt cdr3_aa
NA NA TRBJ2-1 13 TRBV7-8 TGTGCCAGCCGGGGGACACTCCACAATGAGCAGTTCTTC CASRGTLHNEQFF
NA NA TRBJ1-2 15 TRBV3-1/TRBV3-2 TGTGCCAGCAGCCAAGATCTCAGGGCAAACTATGGCTACACCTTC CASSQDLRANYGYTF
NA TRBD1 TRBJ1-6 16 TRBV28 TGTGCCAGCAGTTTAAGACAGGGGTTCGGTAATTCACCCCTCCACTTT CASSLRQGFGNSPLHF
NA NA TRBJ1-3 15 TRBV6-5 TGTGCCAGCAGTCGGACAGTTTTATCGGGAAACACCATATATTTT CASSRTVLSGNTIYF
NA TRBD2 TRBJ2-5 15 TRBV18 TGTGCCAGCTCACTAGCGGGACTGGTAGAAGAGACCCAGTACTTC CASSLAGLVEETQYF
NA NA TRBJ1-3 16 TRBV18 TGTGCCAGCTCACCAGACTTGGGCCGGGGGGCCATCACCATATATTTT CASSPDLGRGAITIYF
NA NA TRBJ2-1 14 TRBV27 TGTGCCAGCAGTTTCAGGGGATCCTACAATGAGCAGTTCTTC CASSFRGSYNEQFF
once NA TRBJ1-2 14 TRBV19 TGTGCCACCGTCCCCCAGGGGTCTGACTATGGCTACACCTTC CATVPQGSDYGYTF
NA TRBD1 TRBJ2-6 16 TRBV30 TGTGCCTGGAGTGTAGCAGGGGGTTTTGGGGCCAACGTCCTGACTTTC CAWSVAGGFGANVLTF
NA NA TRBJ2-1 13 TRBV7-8 TGTGCCAGCTGCTCCGGGGTGATCAATGAGCAGTTCTTC CASCSGVINEQFF
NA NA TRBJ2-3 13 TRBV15 TGTGCCACCAGCAGAGACTTAGTCGTTACGCAGTATTTT CATSRDLVVTQYF
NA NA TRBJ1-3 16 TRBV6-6 TGTGCCAGCAGCTACGGGACACAACACCCCGGAAACACCATATATTTT CASSYGTQHPGNTIYF
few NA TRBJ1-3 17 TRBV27 TGTGCCAGCAGTTTACGGGCAGGGACTATCTCTGGAAACACCATATATTTT CASSLRAGTISGNTIYF
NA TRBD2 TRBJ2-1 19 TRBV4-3 TGCGCCAGCAGCCAAGACCCCCTAAAAGCGGGGAATACCTACAATGAGCAGTTCTTC CASSQDPLKAGNTYNEQFF
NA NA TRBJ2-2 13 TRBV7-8 TGTGCCAGCAGCTTAGGGGGGATCGGGGAGCTGTTTTTT CASSLGGIGELFF
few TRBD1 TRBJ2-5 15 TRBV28 TGTGCCAGCAGTTTAAGGGGAACAGGGGGAGAGACCCAGTACTTC CASSLRGTGGETQYF
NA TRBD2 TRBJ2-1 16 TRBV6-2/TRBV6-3 TGTGCCAGCAGCCCACTAGCGGCCAGCTCCTACAATGAGCAGTTCTTC CASSPLAASSYNEQFF
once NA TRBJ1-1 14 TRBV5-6 TGTGCCAGCAGCTTGGTGGACCGAGGGACTGAAGCTTTCTTT CASSLVDRGTEAFF
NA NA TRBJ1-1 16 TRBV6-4 TGTGCCAGCCGAGGCCATATGGGGATGGGGAACACTGAAGCTTTCTTT CASRGHMGMGNTEAFF